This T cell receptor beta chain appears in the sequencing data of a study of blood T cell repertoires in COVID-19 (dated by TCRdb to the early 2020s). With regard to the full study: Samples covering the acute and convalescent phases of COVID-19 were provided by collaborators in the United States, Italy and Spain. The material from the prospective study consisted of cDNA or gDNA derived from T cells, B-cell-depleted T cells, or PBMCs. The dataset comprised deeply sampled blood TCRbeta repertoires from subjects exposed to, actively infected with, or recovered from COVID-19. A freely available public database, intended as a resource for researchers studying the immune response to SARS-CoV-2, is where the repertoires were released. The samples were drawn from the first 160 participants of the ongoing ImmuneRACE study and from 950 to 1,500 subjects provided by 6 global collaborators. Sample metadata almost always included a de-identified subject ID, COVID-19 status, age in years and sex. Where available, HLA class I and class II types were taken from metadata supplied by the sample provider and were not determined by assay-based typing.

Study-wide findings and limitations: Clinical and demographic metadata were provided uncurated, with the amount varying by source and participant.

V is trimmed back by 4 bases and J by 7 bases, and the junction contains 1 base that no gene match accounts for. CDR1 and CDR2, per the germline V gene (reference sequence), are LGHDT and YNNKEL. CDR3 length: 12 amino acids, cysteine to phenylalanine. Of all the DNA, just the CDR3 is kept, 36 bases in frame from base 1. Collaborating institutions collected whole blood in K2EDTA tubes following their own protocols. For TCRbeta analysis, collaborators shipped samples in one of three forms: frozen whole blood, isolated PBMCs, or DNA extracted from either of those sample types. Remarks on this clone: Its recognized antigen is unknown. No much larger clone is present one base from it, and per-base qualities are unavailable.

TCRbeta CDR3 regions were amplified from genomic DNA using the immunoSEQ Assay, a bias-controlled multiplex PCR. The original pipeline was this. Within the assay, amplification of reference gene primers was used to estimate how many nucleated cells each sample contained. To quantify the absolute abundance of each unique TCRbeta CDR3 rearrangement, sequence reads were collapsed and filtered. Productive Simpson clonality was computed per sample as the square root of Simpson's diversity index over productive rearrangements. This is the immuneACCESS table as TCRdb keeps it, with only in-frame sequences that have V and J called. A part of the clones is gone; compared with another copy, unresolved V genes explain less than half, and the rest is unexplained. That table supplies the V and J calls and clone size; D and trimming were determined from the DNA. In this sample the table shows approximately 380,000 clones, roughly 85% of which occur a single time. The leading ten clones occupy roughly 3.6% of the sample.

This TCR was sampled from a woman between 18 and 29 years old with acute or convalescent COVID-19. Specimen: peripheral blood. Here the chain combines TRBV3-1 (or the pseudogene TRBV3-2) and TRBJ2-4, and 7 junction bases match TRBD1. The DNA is TGTGCCAGCAGCCCGGACAGGAACATTCAGTACTTC. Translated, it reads CASSPDRNIQYF.